This passage covers 7 T cell receptor beta chains from one sample sequenced in a study of T cell changes during pregnancy in multiple sclerosis. Using immunoSEQ multiplex PCR, the repertoire was profiled, and TCRdb retains in-frame clones only, with some absent. The repertoire holds tens of thousands of clones, about 88% seen once, with roughly 1.1% in the top ten. The input for sequencing was CD4+ T cells from peripheral blood mononuclear cells, taken in the first trimester of pregnancy. Source of these receptors: a female donor with multiple sclerosis, enrolled in a pregnancy study.

The J gene is TRBJ1-5, the V gene TRBV28; 7 nucleotides match TRBD1. This CDR3 is 15 amino acids long. After removal of 6 bases from V and 4 bases from J, the junction contained 9 bases not matched to a gene. Germline assignment: CDR1 MDHEN and CDR2 SYDVKM. CDR3 nucleotides: TGTGCCAGCAGGCGGACAGGTGGGGATAATCAGCCCCAGCATTTT. Translated, it gives CASRRTGGDNQPQHF.

The chain joins TRBV5-1 to TRBJ1-2; D is unclear. The CDR3 has 15 residues. Germline V CDR1 and CDR2: SGHRS, YFSETQ. The V and J ends lost 2 bases and 2 bases respectively, with 13 bases between them. The CDR3: CASSFGPTLNYGYTF. CDR3 coding DNA: TGCGCCAGCAGCTTTGGTCCCACGCTAAACTATGGCTACACCTTC.

This rearrangement joins TRBV30 to TRBJ1-5, with TRBD1 matching 10 bases. J gave up 3 bases and V 5 bases, and 10 bases lay outside the gene matches. CDR1 is GTSNPN, CDR2 SVGIG, per germline (reference sequence). The CDR3 sequence is 16 residues long. This CDR3 reads CAWGIAGTGVNQPQHF. Here the CDR3 DNA reads TGTGCCTGGGGTATCGCCGGGACAGGGGTCAATCAGCCCCAGCATTTT.

The table lists this clone with a count of one. For the CDR3, the DNA is TGTGCCAGCAGAAGGCAGGGGAACACTGAAGCTTTCTTT. Translation: CASRRQGNTEAFF. The chain carries TRBV7-2 and TRBJ1-1; possibly TRBD1 for D (5 bases). With 6 bases removed from V and 1 base from J, the gap between germline ends came to 9 bases. Germline V gives CDR1 SGHTA, CDR2 FQGNSA. The length of the CDR3 is 13 residues.

This chain connects TRBV7-2 to TRBJ2-1, with D perhaps TRBD1 (5 bases). The CDR3 has 15 residues. The V end lost 2 bases, the J end lost 8 bases, and 16 bases lay between the germline ends. The germline gives CDR1 SGHTA, CDR2 FQGNSA. The CDR3 DNA reads TGTGCCAGCAGCTTATTGGCCAGGGCTGTCCATGAGCAGTTCTTC. Translating gives CASSLLARAVHEQFF.

The rearrangement links TRBV6-6 to TRBJ1-3; TRBD1 matches at 9 bases. V trimming: 6 bases; J trimming: 2 bases; junction bases outside the gene matches: 5. Germline CDR1 MNHNY, CDR2 SVGAGI (reference sequence). The CDR3 contains 15 residues. Here the CDR3 reads CASRKGDRAGNTIYF. CDR3 coding DNA: TGTGCCAGCAGGAAAGGGGACAGGGCTGGAAACACCATATATTTT.

This clone was observed a single time. This chain uses TRBV7-9 with TRBJ1-2, with D hard to call. The V gene lost 5 bases and the J gene lost 4 bases, with 8 bases spanning the gap. CDR3 length: 12 amino acids. Per germline, CDR1 SEHNR and CDR2 FQNEAQ (reference sequence). CDR3 in amino acids: CASSAGSYGYTF. CDR3 in DNA: TGTGCCAGCAGCGCTGGGAGCTATGGCTACACCTTC.